This T cell receptor beta chain was recovered during a study of cytomegalovirus exposure and HLA in healthy donors. Study results and limitations: The availability of immune exposure information extended only to CMV serostatus. The HLA-A and HLA-B alleles of most subjects were reportedly predicted accurately from TCR beta sequences. Most sequenced TCRs were rare (though some public TCRs occurred in many donors). Previous analysis showed most TCR beta V segments were productive about 90% or about 30% of the time.

The junction had 9 bases not matched to a gene; V was cut back by 5 bases and J by 4 bases. The germline CDR1 and CDR2 sequences are SGHTA and FQGNSA. The CDR3 extends over 16 amino acids. This PCR relied on a set of 60 Vbeta primers and 13 Jbeta primers. TCRdb keeps only in-frame clones here, not all; method: immunoSEQ multiplex PCR. This sample has about 59,000 clones; 70% to 75% occur once, and the top ten carry roughly 7%. On this clone: Its antigen is unknown.

This rearrangement joins TRBV7-2 to TRBJ1-2; 11 nucleotides agree with TRBD1. Specimen: PBMCs. The TCR comes from a man younger than 45 in good health and CMV-seropositive. The CDR3 spells CASSPRTGGASYGYTF. CDR3 nucleotides: TGTGCCAGCAGCCCGAGGACAGGGGGCGCTTCCTATGGCTACACCTTC.